This entry describes one T cell receptor (beta chain). No antigen is known for it. This sample is part of a study of STAT5B mutations in CD4+ large granular lymphocyte leukemia. Study-level points and caveats: Compared with healthy controls (2/35), patient top clones favored TRBV06 (8/27). Main leukemic clonotypes were patient-specific, but around 25% appeared at low frequency elsewhere.

Controls came from buffy coats of healthy blood donors. CDR1 and CDR2 (germline): SGDLS, YYNGEE. CDR3 size: 15 residues. V was cut by 4 bases and J by 0 bases, with 11 bases left in between. In the original processing: The detection floor for productive clonotype frequency was 2.59 x 10-5. TCRdb keeps only in-frame clones here, not all; method: immunoSEQ multiplex PCR. V, J and clone size derive from that table, while D and trimming were established from the DNA sequence. The sample lists around 37,000 clones, about 80% occurring once. The sequence was collected from a human donor in good health. The gene calls are TRBV9 and TRBJ2-1, with D possibly called TRBD1 or TRBD2 (6 bases each). The sample taken for sequencing was CD4+ T cells from blood buffy coats. CDR3 nucleotide sequence: TGTGCCAGCAGCCAGGAGGGGGACTCCTACAATGAGCAGTTCTTC. It codes for CASSQEGDSYNEQFF.